The clone carrying this TCR beta chain has at least ten counts. TCRdb itself ran the 5' RACE reads through MiXCR, one entry per CDR3 protein. Of a few hundred thousand distinct CDR3 sequences listed, around 5.3% are singletons. Germline CDR1 LGHNA, CDR2 YSLEER. The CDR3 length is 14 residues. V shed 4 bases and J shed 5 bases, with 13 bases lying between them. This record belongs to a study of T cells after yellow fever vaccination. The TCR originated in a man between 18 and 29 years old who received the YFV17D yellow fever vaccine. Sequences were derived from CD4+ T cells sorted from PBMCs, sampled on the day of the yellow fever booster vaccination. The chain uses TRBV4-3 and TRBJ2-3; TRBD2 might be the D (6 bases). CDR3 coding DNA: TGCGCCAGCAGCCCCTGGCCGCGGGGAGATACGCAGTATTTT. It is translated as CASSPWPRGDTQYF.